One and the same sample provided the 26 T cell receptor beta chains below, sequenced in a study of siplizumab effects on memory and regulatory T cells. Libraries were prepared by immunoSEQ multiplex PCR; TCRdb keeps only in-frame clonotypes and omits some of them. The sample has more than 85,000 clones, 92% seen once; the top ten hold about 0.78%. Sequencing was carried out using Tregs sorted from blood. The source of these receptors is a human donor in good health.

This chain links TRBV20-1 with TRBJ1-2; D uncertain. V lost 7 bases and J lost 4, with 10 bases in between. Germline values: CDR1 DFQATT, CDR2 SNEGSKA (reference sequence). The CDR3 has 11 amino acids. CDR3 sequence reads: CSVLALYGYTF. CDR3 nucleotide sequence: TGCAGTGTTTTGGCCCTCTATGGCTACACCTTC.

The rearrangement uses TRBV6-6 and TRBJ1-4; TRBD1 aligns across 8 bases. The length of the CDR3 is 16 residues. The germline V gene encodes CDR1 MNHNY and CDR2 SVGAGI (reference sequence). J was trimmed by 7 bases and V by 0 bases; bases with no gene match: 7. The CDR3 nucleotides read TGTGCCAGCAGTTACTCCACCGGACAGGGAGGTGAAAAACTGTTTTTT. Its translation is CASSYSTGQGGEKLFF.

This clone has just one count. The chain recombines TRBV14 with TRBJ2-1; D may be TRBD1 (5 bases). Germline V gene lookup returns CDR1 SGHDN and CDR2 FVKESK. V lost 1 base, J lost 3 bases, and 13 bases lay in between. The CDR3 spans 16 residues. CDR3 DNA: TGTGCCAGCAGCCAAGTGTTGGGGCACCACTACAATGAGCAGTTCTTC. It encodes CASSQVLGHHYNEQFF.

This clone showed up just once. The rearrangement joins TRBV7-2 to TRBJ2-7; 13 bases agree with TRBD2. V was pared by 5 bases and J by 5 bases, with 9 bases of the junction left unmatched. The CDR3 sequence is 16 residues long. Germline CDR1 reads SGHTA; CDR2 reads FQGNSA. The CDR3 DNA reads as TGTGCCAGCAGCCTCTCGGGGACTAGCGGGGCCAACGAGCAGTACTTC. This translates into CASSLSGTSGANEQYF.

The chain joins TRBV15 to TRBJ2-7; D possibly uses TRBD1 or TRBD2 (5 bases each). Per germline, CDR1 LNHNV and CDR2 YYDKDF (reference sequence). Trimming pared 3 bases from V and 3 bases from J, leaving 9 bases between. CDR3 length: 13 residues. The chain's CDR3 is CATSSDSGYEQYF. CDR3 sequence (DNA): TGTGCCACCAGCAGCGACAGCGGCTACGAGCAGTACTTC.

This chain connects TRBV29-1 to TRBJ1-2; TRBD1 agrees at 7 bases. The V and J ends lost 3 bases and 8 bases, in that order; junction bases with no gene match: 9. This CDR3 is built from 13 residues. Germline CDR1 SQVTM, CDR2 ANQGSEA. In DNA, the CDR3 is TGCAGCGTTGATACCGACAGGGTAAAAGGCTACACCTTC. The encoded protein is CSVDTDRVKGYTF. The full variable domain, with the rest looked up from reference TRBV29-1 and TRBJ1-2, is SAVISQKPSRDICQRGTSLTIQCQVDSQVTMMFWYRQQPGQSLTLIATANQGSEATYESGFVIDKFPISRPNLTFSTLTVSNMSPEDSSIYLCSVDTDRVKGYTFGSGTRLTVV.

This sequence joins TRBV7-2 and TRBJ2-1; D call uncertain. Germline CDR1 SGHTA, CDR2 FQGNSA. The CDR3 contains 12 residues. V shed 5 bases and J shed 15 bases, with 17 bases lying between them. CDR3: CASSPYLGSPFF. As DNA, the CDR3 is TGTGCCAGCAGCCCGTATCTCGGGTCCCCGTTCTTC.

V usage is TRBV7-2 and J usage is TRBJ2-7; 8 nucleotides agree with TRBD1. The CDR3 loop spans 14 amino acids. Looked up from germline, CDR1 is SGHTA and CDR2 is FQGNSA. Germline trimming cut 5 bases from V and 4 bases from J; bases unmatched to any gene: 7. CDR3 DNA: TGTGCCAGCAGCCCGCGGACAGGGATGTACGAGCAGTACTTC. It encodes CASSPRTGMYEQYF.

The V call is TRBV6-6, the J call TRBJ2-6; D unresolved. CDR3 length: 13 amino acids. Per the germline V gene, CDR1 is MNHNY and CDR2 is SVGAGI (reference sequence). V was cut by 7 bases and J by 0 bases, with 4 bases left in between. CDR3 loop: CASIDSGANVLTF. In DNA form, the CDR3 reads TGTGCCAGCATAGACTCTGGGGCCAACGTCCTGACTTTC.

The chain combines TRBV5-5 with TRBJ1-2, with 7 bases aligning to TRBD1. Germline V gives CDR1 SGHKS, CDR2 YYEKEE (reference sequence). This CDR3 is 14 amino acids long. Trimming removed 2 bases from V and 6 bases from J; junction bases left unmatched: 7. The CDR3 loop reads CASSLVTGSDGYTF. The CDR3 DNA sequence: TGTGCCAGCAGCTTAGTGACAGGGTCAGATGGCTACACCTTC.

The chain links TRBV2 to TRBJ2-7; TRBD1 aligns across 7 bases. V lost 2 bases and J lost 0; bases outside the gene matches: 4. CDR3 length equals 15 residues. Germline V gene sequence: CDR1 SNHLY, CDR2 FYNNEI. The CDR3 DNA is TGTGCCAGCAGTGAACGCAGGGGGAACTCCTACGAGCAGTACTTC. Its translation is CASSERRGNSYEQYF.

The genes are TRBV6-1 and TRBJ1-4; TRBD1 might be the D (5 bases). This CDR3 is built from 14 residues. V was shortened by 7 bases and J by 4 bases, with 13 bases between the two germline ends. Looked up from germline, CDR1 is MNHNS and CDR2 is SASEGT. CDR3 amino acids: CASTTGGNNEKLFF. The DNA of the CDR3 is TGTGCCAGCACCACGGGGGGTAATAATGAAAAACTGTTTTTT.

The chain uses TRBV9 and TRBJ2-6; D is uncertain. This CDR3 contains 17 residues. Per the germline V gene, CDR1 is SGDLS and CDR2 is YYNGEE. Trimming removed 3 bases at V and 2 bases at J, with 15 bases between. For the CDR3, the DNA is TGTGCCAGCAGCGCATTTCTCGCCGGACCTGGGGCCAACGTCCTGACTTTC. It translates to CASSAFLAGPGANVLTF.

V usage is TRBV10-3 and J usage is TRBJ2-7, with D unclear. The germline CDR1 and CDR2 sequences are ENHRY and SYGVKD. V lost 4 bases and J lost 2, with 9 bases in between. This CDR3 region has 13 residues. The CDR3 loop reads CAISGSRAYEQYF. The CDR3 coding sequence is TGTGCCATCAGTGGGTCCCGGGCCTACGAGCAGTACTTC.

V usage is TRBV5-8 and J usage is TRBJ1-5, with TRBD1 as a possible D gene (6 bases). Looked up from germline, CDR1 is SGHTS and CDR2 is YDEGEE. This CDR3 is built from 14 residues. V was pared by 4 bases and J by 1 base, with 9 bases between. The CDR3 coding sequence is TGTGCCAGCAGCCTGACAGGAAGCAATCAGCCCCAGCATTTT. It codes for CASSLTGSNQPQHF.

The chain has TRBV19 and TRBJ1-5; the match to TRBD1 covers 9 bases. V lost 4 bases, J lost 5 bases, and 9 bases stayed unmatched. Germline V gene lookup returns CDR1 LNHDA and CDR2 SQIVND (reference sequence). CDR3 length: 16 residues. As DNA, the CDR3 is TGTGCCAGTAGTAGATTACAGGGGGCGGCCGATCAGCCCCAGCATTTT. Amino acids: CASSRLQGAADQPQHF. Drawing the rest from reference TRBV19 and TRBJ1-5, the complete variable domain is DGGITQSPKYLFRKEGQNVTLSCEQNLNHDAMYWYRQDPGQGLRLIYYSQIVNDFQKGDIAEGYSVSREKKESFPLTVTSAQKNPTAFYLCASSRLQGAADQPQHFGDGTRLSIL.

The CDR3 sequence: CASGDPVPREQYF. Written as DNA, the CDR3 is TGTGCCAGCGGGGATCCGGTCCCCCGAGAGCAGTACTTC. This chain connects TRBV2 to TRBJ2-7; D remains unclear. The CDR3 is 13 amino acids. Per the germline V gene, CDR1 is SNHLY and CDR2 is FYNNEI. V was pared by 8 bases and J by 7 bases, with 18 bases between.

V usage is TRBV18 and J usage is TRBJ2-6; D remains unclear. CDR3 length equals 11 residues. The germline CDR1 and CDR2 sequences are KGHSH and LQKENI. Trimming removed 6 bases at V and 8 bases at J, with 5 bases between. The CDR3 is CASSLTNVLTF. The CDR3 nucleotides read TGTGCCAGCTCCTTAACCAACGTCCTGACTTTC.

The chain combines TRBV27 with TRBJ2-5; the D gene is possibly TRBD2 (6 bases). The V end was cut by 5 bases, the J end by 0 bases, with 25 bases between. The CDR3 is 19 residues long. The germline V gene encodes CDR1 MNHEY and CDR2 SMNVEV (reference sequence). CDR3 nucleotides: TGTGCCAGCAGTCCCTACATGGGCTTAGCTAGCGCGTACCAAGAGACCCAGTACTTC. Protein product: CASSPYMGLASAYQETQYF.

The gene calls are TRBV15 and TRBJ2-1; D remains ambiguous. Trimming cost V 5 bases and J 0 bases, with 14 bases left between them. The CDR3 loop spans 16 amino acids. Per germline, CDR1 LNHNV and CDR2 YYDKDF (reference sequence). CDR3 loop: CATSLSLSSSYNEQFF. The CDR3 bases are TGTGCCACCAGCTTAAGTCTCTCATCCTCCTACAATGAGCAGTTCTTC.

As for this clone: The sample holds other DNA sequences that translate to the same CDR3. The chain carries TRBV21-1 and TRBJ1-2. TRBV21-1 is noted as a pseudogene. The CDR3 is 17 residues long. The CDR3 loop reads CASSKGDPGQHLYGYTF. CDR3 nucleotides: TGTGCCAGCAGCAAAGGGGACCCGGGGCAACACCTATATGGCTACACCTTC.

For the CDR3, the DNA is TGTGCCAGCAGGCCTCGGGGGTTAGCGGGGTACAATGAGCAGTTCTTC. Protein: CASRPRGLAGYNEQFF. The genes are TRBV7-8 and TRBJ2-1, with TRBD2 matching 8 bases. Germline V lookup: CDR1 SGHVS, CDR2 FQNEAQ. There are 16 residues in the CDR3. Germline trimming cut 6 bases from V and 4 bases from J; bases unmatched to any gene: 11.

The chain employs TRBV5-4 and TRBJ1-1; a possible D gene is TRBD1 (5 bases). The germline CDR1 and CDR2 sequences are SGHNT and YYREEE (reference sequence). This CDR3 is 15 amino acids long. The ends were cut back, 3 bases at V and 4 bases at J, with 16 bases in the middle. The chain's CDR3 is CASSSPLRDSTEAFF. The CDR3 nucleotides read TGTGCCAGCAGCTCTCCCCTAAGAGACAGCACTGAAGCTTTCTTT.

The CDR3: CASSASRGTATKGYTF. DNA of the CDR3: TGTGCCAGCAGCGCCTCCAGGGGGACAGCCACTAAGGGCTACACCTTC. The chain uses TRBV9 and TRBJ1-2; 7 bases are shared with TRBD1. V dropped 3 bases and J dropped 8; count of bases not matched to a gene: 16. Germline assignment: CDR1 SGDLS and CDR2 YYNGEE. CDR3 size: 16 residues.

The chain uses TRBV6-1 and TRBJ2-3, with 7 positions matching TRBD1. CDR3 length equals 14 residues. CDR1 is MNHNS and CDR2 is SASEGT in the germline V gene. Trimming removed 4 bases from V and 6 bases from J; junction bases left unmatched: 7. The CDR3 DNA reads TGTGCCAGCAGTGTACAGGGGTTTGGCGATACGCAGTATTTT. The encoded protein is CASSVQGFGDTQYF.

The rearrangement uses TRBV5-1 and TRBJ1-6, with D hard to call. The CDR3 spans 14 residues. The V and J ends lost 1 base and 9 bases respectively, with 11 bases between them. CDR1 and CDR2 from the germline V gene are SGHRS and YFSETQ. In DNA form, the CDR3 reads TGCGCCAGCAGCTTGAACAACCCGAGTTCACCCCTCCACTTT. Its translation: CASSLNNPSSPLHF.